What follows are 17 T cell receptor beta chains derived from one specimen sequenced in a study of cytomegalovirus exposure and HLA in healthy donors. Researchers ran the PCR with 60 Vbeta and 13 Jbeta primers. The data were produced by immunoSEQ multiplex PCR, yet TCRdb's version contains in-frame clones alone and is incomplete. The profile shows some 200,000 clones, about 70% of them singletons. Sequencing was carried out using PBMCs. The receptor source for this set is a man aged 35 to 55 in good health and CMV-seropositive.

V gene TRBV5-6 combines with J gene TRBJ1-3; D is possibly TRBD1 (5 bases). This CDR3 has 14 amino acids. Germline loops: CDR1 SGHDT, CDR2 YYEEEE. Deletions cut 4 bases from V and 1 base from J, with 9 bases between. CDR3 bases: TGTGCCAGCAGCCAAGGGGAATCTGGAAACACCATATATTTT. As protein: CASSQGESGNTIYF.

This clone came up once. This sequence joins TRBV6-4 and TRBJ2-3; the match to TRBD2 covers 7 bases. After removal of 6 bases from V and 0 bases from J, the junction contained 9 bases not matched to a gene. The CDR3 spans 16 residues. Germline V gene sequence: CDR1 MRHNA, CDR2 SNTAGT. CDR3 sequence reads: CASRDRGDSSTDTQYF. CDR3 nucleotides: TGTGCCAGCAGAGACCGGGGGGACTCTAGCACAGATACGCAGTATTTT.

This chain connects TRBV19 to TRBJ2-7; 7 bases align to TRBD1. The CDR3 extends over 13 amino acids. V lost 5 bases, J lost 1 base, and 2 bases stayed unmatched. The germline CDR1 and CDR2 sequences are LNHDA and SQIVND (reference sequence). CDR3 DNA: TGTGCCAGTAGTGGGACAGTGTCCTACGAGCAGTACTTC. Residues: CASSGTVSYEQYF.

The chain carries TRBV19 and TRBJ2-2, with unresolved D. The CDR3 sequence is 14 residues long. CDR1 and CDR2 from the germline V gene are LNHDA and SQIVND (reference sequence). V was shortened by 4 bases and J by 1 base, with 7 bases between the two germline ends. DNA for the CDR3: TGTGCCAGTAGTACTCGACAGAACACCGGGGAGCTGTTTTTT. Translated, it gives CASSTRQNTGELFF.

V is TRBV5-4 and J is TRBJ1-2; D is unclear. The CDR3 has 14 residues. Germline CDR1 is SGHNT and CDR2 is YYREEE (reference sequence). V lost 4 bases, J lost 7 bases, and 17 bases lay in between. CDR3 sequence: CASSPALPGFGYTF. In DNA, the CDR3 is TGTGCCAGCAGCCCGGCCTTGCCGGGTTTTGGCTACACCTTC.

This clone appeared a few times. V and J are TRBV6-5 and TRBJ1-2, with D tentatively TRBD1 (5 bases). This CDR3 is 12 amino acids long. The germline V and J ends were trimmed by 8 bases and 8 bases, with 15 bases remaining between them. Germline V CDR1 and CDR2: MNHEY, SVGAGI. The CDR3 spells CASGGHPRGYTF. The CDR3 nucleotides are TGTGCCAGCGGTGGACACCCGCGAGGCTACACCTTC.

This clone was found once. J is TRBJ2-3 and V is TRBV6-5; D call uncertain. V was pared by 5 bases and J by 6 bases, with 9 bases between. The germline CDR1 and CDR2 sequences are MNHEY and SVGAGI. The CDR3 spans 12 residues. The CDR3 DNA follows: TGTGCCAGCAGTCAGCTCGGGGATACGCAGTATTTT. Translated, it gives CASSQLGDTQYF.

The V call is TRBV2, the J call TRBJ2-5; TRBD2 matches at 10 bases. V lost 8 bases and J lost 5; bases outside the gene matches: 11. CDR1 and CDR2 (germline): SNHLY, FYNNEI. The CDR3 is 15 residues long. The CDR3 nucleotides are TGTGCCAGCTCTGTAGCGGGGGGCGGGTGGGAGACCCAGTACTTC. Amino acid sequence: CASSVAGGGWETQYF.

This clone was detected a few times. CDR3 region: CSDDGTGENTEAFF. The CDR3 DNA reads as TGCAGCGACGACGGGACAGGGGAGAACACTGAAGCTTTCTTT. This rearrangement joins TRBV29-1 to TRBJ1-1, with 10 bases lining up with TRBD1. Germline CDR1 and CDR2: SQVTM and ANQGSEA. The CDR3 is 14 residues long. V trimming: 7 bases; J trimming: 1 base; junction bases outside the gene matches: 6.

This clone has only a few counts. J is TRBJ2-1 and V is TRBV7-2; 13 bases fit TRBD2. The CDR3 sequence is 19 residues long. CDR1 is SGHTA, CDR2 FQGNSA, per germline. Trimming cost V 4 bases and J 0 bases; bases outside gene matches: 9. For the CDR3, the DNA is TGTGCCAGCAGCTCCCCGTCGACTAGCGGGGGGCGCTCCTACAATGAGCAGTTCTTC. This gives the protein CASSSPSTSGGRSYNEQFF.

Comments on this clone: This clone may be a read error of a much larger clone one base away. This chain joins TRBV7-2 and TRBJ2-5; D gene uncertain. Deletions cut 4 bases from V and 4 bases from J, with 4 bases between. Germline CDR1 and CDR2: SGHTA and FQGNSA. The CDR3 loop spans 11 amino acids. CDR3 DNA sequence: TGTGCCAGCAGCTCTAGAGAGACCCAGTACTTC. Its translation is CASSSRETQYF.

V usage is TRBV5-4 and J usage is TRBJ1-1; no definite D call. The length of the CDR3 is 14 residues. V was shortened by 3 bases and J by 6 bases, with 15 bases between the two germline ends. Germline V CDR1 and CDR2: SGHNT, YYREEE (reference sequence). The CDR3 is CASSSGLGGSEAFF. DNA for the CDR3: TGTGCCAGCAGCTCCGGCCTGGGAGGGTCTGAAGCTTTCTTT.

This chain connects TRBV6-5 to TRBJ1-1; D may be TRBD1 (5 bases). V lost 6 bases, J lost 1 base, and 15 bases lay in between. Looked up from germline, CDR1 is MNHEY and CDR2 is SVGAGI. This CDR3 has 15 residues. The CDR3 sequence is CASRSHRTENTEAFF. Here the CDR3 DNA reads TGTGCCAGCAGATCTCACAGGACGGAGAACACTGAAGCTTTCTTT.

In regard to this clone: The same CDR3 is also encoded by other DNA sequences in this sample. The CDR3 sequence: CASSLQGGTDTQYF. In DNA form, the CDR3 reads TGTGCCAGCAGCTTACAGGGGGGGACAGATACGCAGTATTTT. The chain carries TRBV5-4 and TRBJ2-3; possible D gene TRBD1, 8 bases. Germline lookup yields CDR1 SGHNT and CDR2 YYREEE (reference sequence). Between the trimmed V and J ends, which lost 2 bases and 3 bases, there was a span of 10 bases. This CDR3 is built from 14 residues.

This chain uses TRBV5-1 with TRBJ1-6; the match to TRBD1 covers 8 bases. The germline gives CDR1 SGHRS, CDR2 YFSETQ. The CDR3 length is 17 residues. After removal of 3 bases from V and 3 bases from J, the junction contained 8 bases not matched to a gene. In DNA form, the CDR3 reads TGCGCCAGCAGCTCGGTCCCAACAGGGGGCTATAATTCACCCCTCCACTTT. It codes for CASSSVPTGGYNSPLHF.

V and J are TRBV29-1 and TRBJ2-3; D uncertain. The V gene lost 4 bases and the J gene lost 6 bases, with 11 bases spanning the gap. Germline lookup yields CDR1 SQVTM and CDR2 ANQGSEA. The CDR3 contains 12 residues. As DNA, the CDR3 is TGCAGCGTTGCGACAATCTCGGATACGCAGTATTTT. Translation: CSVATISDTQYF.

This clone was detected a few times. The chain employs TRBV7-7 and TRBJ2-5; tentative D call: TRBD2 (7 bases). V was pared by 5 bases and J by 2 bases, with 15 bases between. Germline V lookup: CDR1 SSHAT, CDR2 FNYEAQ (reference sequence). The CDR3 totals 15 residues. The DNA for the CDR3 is TGTGCCAGCAGCCGGAGGGGGGGGGCGCAAGAGACCCAGTACTTC. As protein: CASSRRGGAQETQYF.